This TCR beta chain was recovered during a study of CD8+CD57+ T cells in acquired aplastic anemia. The sample holds a few counts of this clonotype. The antigen remains undetermined. TCR beta VDJ and CDR3 profiling used genomic DNA as template. TCRdb processed the reads anew with MiXCR; each CDR3 protein has one entry. The repertoire holds approximately 200,000 distinct CDR3 sequences, approximately 49% seen once, with 15% to 20% in the top ten. Study-wide findings and caveats: Between the patient and control groups, CD8+ Simpson's diversity did not differ significantly. Overlap between patients and controls comprised almost 30 CD8+ CDR3 sequences.

The CDR3 runs 15 residues. Trimming cost V 0 bases and J 3 bases, with 13 bases left between them. CDR1 is SGDLS, CDR2 YYNGEE, per germline. The rearrangement joins TRBV9 to TRBJ2-7, with D perhaps TRBD1 (6 bases). The clonotype originates from a human donor in good health, serving as a control. Source material: sorted CD4+, CD8+, or CD8+CD57+ T cells (not recorded which) from PBMCs. CDR3 sequence reads: CASSVDRQGYYEQYF. The CDR3 bases are TGTGCCAGCAGCGTAGATCGCCAGGGGTACTACGAGCAGTACTTC.